Listed below are T cell receptor beta chains from one sample, sequenced in a study of follicular helper T cells after annual influenza vaccination. Profiled with immunoSEQ multiplex PCR; TCRdb holds only in-frame clones, not every one. This sample has about 5,800 clones, with 75% to 85% found just once. The sequenced sample was CXCR5+ CD38- circulating T follicular helper cells from blood, obtained on the day of influenza vaccination. These receptors originate from an adult who received the influenza vaccine. The CDR3 runs from the conserved cysteine through the conserved F or W. A D gene is named only where the DNA matches it firmly. Not every row has a clone size; where given, it reads once, few, many or a size class.

v_gene	abundance	len	j_gene	d_gene	CDR3aa	CDR3nt
TRBV28	NA	14	TRBJ2-1	NA	CASSLQGTYNEQFF	TGTGCCAGCAGTTTACAGGGTACCTACAATGAGCAGTTCTTC
TRBV6-6	NA	15	TRBJ1-5	NA	CASSTNRAGNQPQHF	TGTGCCAGCAGTACGAACAGGGCGGGCAATCAGCCCCAGCATTTT
TRBV5-6	NA	15	TRBJ2-5	TRBD2	CASSSTSGSSETQYF	TGTGCCAGCAGCTCTACTAGCGGGTCCTCCGAGACCCAGTACTTC
TRBV4-1	NA	14	TRBJ2-1	NA	CASSQEQVYNEQFF	TGCGCCAGCAGCCAAGAGCAGGTATACAATGAGCAGTTCTTC
TRBV19	NA	12	TRBJ2-7	NA	CASSLSGSEQYF	TGTGCCAGTAGTCTTTCTGGCAGTGAGCAGTACTTC
TRBV5-1	NA	14	TRBJ2-7	NA	CASSFSGETYEQYF	TGCGCCAGCAGCTTCTCAGGGGAAACCTACGAGCAGTACTTC
TRBV7-2	NA	14	TRBJ1-5	NA	CASSLQGSGQPQHF	TGTGCCAGCAGCTTACAGGGATCAGGTCAGCCCCAGCATTTT
TRBV6-1	once	15	TRBJ2-1	TRBD1	CASSSPGQGRNEQFF	TGTGCCAGCAGCTCACCGGGACAGGGGCGAAATGAGCAGTTCTTC
TRBV5-8	NA	14	TRBJ1-5	NA	CASSLLGGNQPQHF	TGTGCCAGCAGCTTGCTCGGAGGCAATCAGCCCCAGCATTTT
TRBV15	NA	13	TRBJ2-7	NA	CATSMKAIHEQYF	TGTGCCACCAGCATGAAGGCTATCCACGAGCAGTACTTC
TRBV19	few	14	TRBJ1-5	NA	CASAGVWSNQPQHF	TGTGCCAGTGCCGGGGTTTGGAGCAATCAGCCCCAGCATTTT
TRBV19	NA	14	TRBJ2-5	NA	CASSEGGARLTQYF	TGTGCCAGTAGTGAAGGGGGAGCCCGCCTTACCCAGTACTTC
TRBV6-1	NA	15	TRBJ1-1	NA	CASSPIGGGITEAFF	TGTGCCAGCAGTCCCATCGGCGGGGGTATCACTGAAGCTTTCTTT
TRBV27	NA	12	TRBJ1-1	NA	CASLYREGEAFF	TGTGCCAGCCTCTACAGGGAGGGTGAAGCTTTCTTT
TRBV21-1	NA	15	TRBJ2-5	NA	CASSKDSGSPETQYF	TGTGCCAGCAGCAAAGACTCTGGAAGCCCCGAGACCCAGTACTTC
TRBV25-1	NA	14	TRBJ2-1	NA	CASSGQPRPSEQFF	TGTGCCAGCAGTGGCCAGCCTAGACCTAGTGAGCAGTTCTTC
TRBV29-1	NA	11	TRBJ2-1	TRBD2	CSSGRREAPFF	TGCAGCTCGGGTAGGCGGGAGGCCCCGTTCTTC
TRBV28	NA	14	TRBJ2-7	NA	CASSLTGRTYEQYF	TGTGCCAGCAGTTTAACAGGCAGAACCTACGAGCAGTACTTC
TRBV5-6	NA	14	TRBJ1-2	TRBD1	CASSLERGLDGYTF	TGTGCCAGCAGCTTGGAAAGGGGGCTTGATGGCTACACCTTC
TRBV6-1	once	15	TRBJ2-7	NA	CASSGGAQLSYEQYF	TGTGCCAGCAGTGGCGGGGCACAACTTTCCTACGAGCAGTACTTC
TRBV28	NA	14	TRBJ1-1	TRBD1	CASSLRGRVTEAFF	TGTGCCAGCAGTTTGAGGGGGCGAGTCACTGAAGCTTTCTTT
TRBV19	once	14	TRBJ1-2	NA	CASTPTGTTNGYTF	TGTGCCAGTACTCCGACGGGCACTACGAATGGCTACACCTTC